This T cell receptor beta chain was sequenced for a study of T-cell memory formation after mild COVID-19. Study-level results: Pre-infection memory already had some responding clones, implying cross-reactive memory joined. Day 37-peaking second-wave clones had unconfirmed SARS-CoV-2 specificity. A balance of CD4 and CD8 characterized clones contracting day 15 to 85, whereas later expanders leaned CD4+.

A 5'RACE reaction primed in the constant segment made cDNA libraries of TCR alpha and TCR beta, and these carried sample barcodes and UMIs. One entry per CDR3 protein, called by TCRdb with MiXCR from the 5' RACE reads. Of 350,000 to 500,000 distinct CDR3 sequences listed, more than 20% are singletons. Notes on this clonotype: Its antigen is unknown.

Germline V gene lookup returns CDR1 KGHDR and CDR2 SFDVKD. This CDR3 is built from 15 residues. V was cut by 1 base and J by 10 bases, with 15 bases left in between. The clonotype was recovered from an adult woman who had mild COVID-19 (a few samples of this study predate the infection). Cell type and time point are not known. The chain carries TRBV24-1 and TRBJ2-2; D tentatively reads TRBD1 or TRBD2 (5 bases each). Material for sequencing was PBMCs or a T cell subset sorted from them (not recorded which). CDR3 region: CATSDFWDGRLELFF. The DNA for the CDR3 is TGTGCCACCAGTGATTTTTGGGACGGCAGATTGGAGCTGTTTTTT.